Each of the 17 T cell receptor beta chains below was sequenced from the same sample in a study of cytotoxic CD8 clonotypes in ibrutinib-treated CLL. TCRdb keeps only in-frame clones here, not all; method: immunoSEQ multiplex PCR. The profile covers about 200,000 clones, with about four fifths appearing a single time and about 10% taken by the ten largest. The material sequenced was PBMCs, taken after 12 months of ibrutinib treatment. The receptors derive from a human donor with chronic lymphocytic leukemia.

This chain links TRBV6-4 with TRBJ2-3; TRBD2 might be the D (7 bases). Germline CDR1 is MRHNA and CDR2 is SNTAGT. The CDR3 has 15 residues. The V gene lost 0 bases and the J gene lost 2 bases, with 9 bases spanning the gap. CDR3 coding DNA: TGTGCCAGCAGTGACTCTGCGGGGGCCACAGATACGCAGTATTTT. It encodes CASSDSAGATDTQYF.

This clone has just a few counts. The chain combines TRBV7-6 with TRBJ1-6; D not certain. Between the trimmed V and J ends, which lost 0 bases and 8 bases, there was a span of 11 bases. The V gene's germline CDR1 is SGHVS and CDR2 FNYEAQ. CDR3 size: 15 residues. The CDR3 DNA is TGTGCCAGCAGCTTAGCCCAGACTTCGGATTCACCCCTCCACTTT. This gives the protein CASSLAQTSDSPLHF.

This clone was observed a few times. V and J are TRBV28 and TRBJ1-5; no clear D. This CDR3 contains 14 residues. CDR1 and CDR2 from the germline V gene are MDHEN and SYDVKM. V was clipped by 7 bases and J by 2 bases, with 12 bases between them. CDR3 region: CASIPTDGNQPQHF. Here the CDR3 DNA reads TGTGCCAGCATCCCAACGGATGGCAATCAGCCCCAGCATTTT.

The chain joins TRBV9 to TRBJ2-3; 8 nucleotides align to TRBD2. V shed 1 base and J 3 bases; nucleotides not matched to a gene: 10. The CDR3 is made up of 17 amino acids. The germline CDR1 and CDR2 sequences are SGDLS and YYNGEE. The CDR3 bases are TGTGCCAGCAGCGTACGTCCGGGACTAGTAAATACAGATACGCAGTATTTT. This sequence encodes CASSVRPGLVNTDTQYF.

In this sample, this clone turned up once. Here the CDR3 reads CASTQGGFPNEKLFF. The CDR3 DNA is TGTGCCAGCACCCAGGGAGGGTTTCCTAATGAAAAACTGTTTTTT. The chain uses TRBV2 and TRBJ1-4; D is perhaps TRBD1 (5 bases). Per germline, CDR1 SNHLY and CDR2 FYNNEI. The CDR3 loop spans 15 amino acids. Trimming took off 7 bases at V and 3 bases at J, with 15 bases between the two ends.

This chain links TRBV6-1 with TRBJ2-7; D unresolved. CDR3 length: 15 amino acids. With 1 base removed from V and 4 bases from J, the gap between germline ends came to 14 bases. Germline assignment: CDR1 MNHNS and CDR2 SASEGT. The CDR3 protein is CASSEVGSWRYEQYF. As DNA, the CDR3 is TGTGCCAGCAGTGAAGTTGGGTCCTGGCGGTACGAGCAGTACTTC.

This clone was counted a single time. The chain employs TRBV4-1 and TRBJ2-1; TRBD2 agrees at 15 bases. In germline, CDR1 is MGHRA, CDR2 YSYEKL. CDR3 length equals 18 residues. V shed 4 bases, J shed 0 bases, and the junction held 4 bases outside the gene matches. In nucleotides, the CDR3 is TGCGCCAGCAGCCGGGGACTAGCGGGGGGAAGCTCCTACAATGAGCAGTTCTTC. Translating it yields CASSRGLAGGSSYNEQFF.

This chain links TRBV18 with TRBJ2-4; TRBD2 matches at 9 bases. The CDR3 consists of 15 residues. The germline V gene has CDR1 KGHSH and CDR2 LQKENI. The trim removed 3 bases at V and 3 bases at J, leaving 3 bases unmatched. CDR3 region: CASSPGLAGKNIQYF. CDR3 sequence (DNA): TGTGCCAGCTCACCGGGACTAGCTGGCAAAAACATTCAGTACTTC. Based on the CDR3 plus reference TRBV18 and TRBJ2-4, the full variable domain is NAGVMQNPRHLVRRRGQEARLRCSPMKGHSHVYWYRQLPEEGLKFMVYLQKENIIDESGMPKERFSAEFPKEGPSILRIQQVVRGDSAAYFCASSPGLAGKNIQYFGAGTRLSVL.

In nucleotides, the CDR3 is TGTGCCAGCAGCGTAGGGGGCGAGCAGTTCTTC. Translating gives CASSVGGEQFF. J is TRBJ2-1 and V is TRBV9, with a weak D call TRBD1 (5 bases). Per germline, CDR1 SGDLS and CDR2 YYNGEE. V dropped 0 bases and J dropped 10 bases, with 5 bases sitting between them. The length of the CDR3 is 11 residues.

This clone was counted once. This chain links TRBV6-5 with TRBJ2-7; D is possibly TRBD2 (6 bases). V was pared by 3 bases and J by 2 bases, with 14 bases between. The CDR3 loop spans 15 amino acids. Germline V gives CDR1 MNHEY, CDR2 SVGAGI. The CDR3 here is CASSYVTAGPYEQYF. CDR3 DNA: TGTGCCAGCAGTTATGTAACTGCGGGACCCTACGAGCAGTACTTC.

This chain joins TRBV20-1 and TRBJ1-5; D ambiguous. Germline loops: CDR1 DFQATT, CDR2 SNEGSKA (reference sequence). Trimming cost V 3 bases and J 3 bases, with 3 bases left between them. There are 11 residues in the CDR3. The CDR3 loop reads CSASPNQPQHF. In DNA, the CDR3 is TGCAGTGCTAGCCCCAATCAGCCCCAGCATTTT.

This clone was observed a few times. This chain links TRBV29-1 with TRBJ2-5, with a possible D match to TRBD1 (6 bases). This CDR3 region has 13 residues. The V gene lost 7 bases and the J gene lost 5 bases, with 17 bases spanning the gap. Germline assignment: CDR1 SQVTM and CDR2 ANQGSEA. For the CDR3, the DNA is TGCAGCGCCTTGAAGGACAGTCGTGAGACCCAGTACTTC. This translates into CSALKDSRETQYF.

This clone was seen only once. The rearrangement links TRBV5-6 to TRBJ2-1, with no clear D. Germline values: CDR1 SGHDT, CDR2 YYEEEE. CDR3 length: 12 residues. The V end was cut by 4 bases, the J end by 4 bases, with 6 bases between. The CDR3 loop reads CASSEAYNEQFF. As DNA, the CDR3 is TGTGCCAGCAGCGAAGCTTACAATGAGCAGTTCTTC.

The rearrangement links TRBV19 to TRBJ2-2; no reliable D call. This CDR3 comprises 16 residues. V was cut by 8 bases and J by 7 bases, with 23 bases left in between. Germline loops: CDR1 LNHDA, CDR2 SQIVND (reference sequence). CDR3 DNA sequence: TGTGCCAGTGGGTTCGGCCGCGGACCTGGTAACGGGGAGCTGTTTTTT. Translating it yields CASGFGRGPGNGELFF.

This chain uses TRBV13 with TRBJ2-5, with 8 bases that match TRBD2. The CDR3 length is 15 residues. Germline V lookup: CDR1 PRHDT, CDR2 FYEKMQ (reference sequence). J was trimmed by 5 bases and V by 5 bases; bases with no gene match: 10. The CDR3 DNA follows: TGTGCCAGCAGCCCCTATGCGGGGGGAAGGGAGACCCAGTACTTC. This translates into CASSPYAGGRETQYF.

In nucleotides, the CDR3 is TGTGCCAGCAGTTTATTTGCGGGAGGGTCCTACAATGAGCAGTTCTTC. Amino acid sequence: CASSLFAGGSYNEQFF. J is TRBJ2-1 and V is TRBV28; 9 bases are shared with TRBD2. The CDR3 runs to 16 residues. The germline gives CDR1 MDHEN, CDR2 SYDVKM. The ends lost 1 base at V and 1 base at J; junction bases unmatched: 2. Full variable domain (missing parts from reference TRBV28 and TRBJ2-1): DVKVTQSSRYLVKRTGEKVFLECVQDMDHENMFWYRQDPGLGLRLIYFSYDVKMKEKGDIPEGYSVSREKKERFSLILESASTNQTSMYLCASSLFAGGSYNEQFFGPGTRLTVL.

The chain combines TRBV5-1 with TRBJ1-1; D gene uncertain. CDR1 is SGHRS, CDR2 YFSETQ, per germline. Trimming pared 0 bases from V and 2 bases from J, leaving 14 bases between. The CDR3 consists of 16 residues. The DNA for the CDR3 is TGCGCCAGCAGCTTGGTATTTTTAGGAGGAAACACTGAAGCTTTCTTT. It codes for CASSLVFLGGNTEAFF.